A single sample is the source of the 19 T cell receptor beta chains below, sequenced in a study of spatial heterogeneity in lung cancer. One entry per CDR3 protein results from TCRdb running MiXCR on the 5' RACE reads. The table has some 44,000 distinct CDR3 sequences, roughly an eighth seen once. Time point described: sample taken at primary tumor resection. The material sequenced was PBMCs, taken at surgery. Source of these receptors: a male donor with early-stage non-small cell lung cancer.

This clonotype occurred many times. This chain connects TRBV7-8 to TRBJ2-5; D is possibly TRBD2 (5 bases). Trimming took off 3 bases at V and 3 bases at J, with 8 bases between the two ends. The CDR3 consists of 13 residues. Per germline, CDR1 SGHVS and CDR2 FQNEAQ. CDR3 bases: TGTGCCAGCAGCTTTACTAGGAAAGAGACCCAGTACTTC. Its translation: CASSFTRKETQYF.

The chain employs TRBV14 and TRBJ2-5, with 9 bases aligning to TRBD2. V shed 0 bases and J 2 bases; nucleotides not matched to a gene: 7. This CDR3 spans 17 amino acids. Germline CDR1 SGHDN, CDR2 FVKESK. CDR3 bases: TGTGCCAGCAGCCAAGATCGAGGTAGCGGGGGACAAGAGACCCAGTACTTC. Protein product: CASSQDRGSGGQETQYF.

This clonotype was observed a handful of times. The CDR3: CASGKIGTYNEQFF. The CDR3 coding sequence is TGTGCCAGCGGGAAAATTGGCACCTACAATGAGCAGTTCTTC. This chain joins TRBV6-2 or TRBV6-3 and TRBJ2-1; D is unclear. Germline V gives CDR1 MNHEY, CDR2 SVGEGT. The length of the CDR3 is 14 residues. V was clipped by 8 bases and J by 2 bases, with 13 bases between them.

This clonotype was counted a few times. CDR3 in DNA: TGTGCCAGCAGTGACCAACTAGCGGGGAGCACAGATACGCAGTATTTT. As protein: CASSDQLAGSTDTQYF. The chain combines TRBV2 with TRBJ2-3; TRBD2 agrees at 10 bases. CDR1 SNHLY and CDR2 FYNNEI come from the germline V gene. The CDR3 length is 16 residues. Trimming took 3 bases from V and 0 from J; bases not matched to a gene: 3.

CDR3 protein: CASSFIGGNTEAFF. The CDR3 DNA sequence: TGTGCCAGCAGTTTCATAGGGGGAAACACTGAAGCTTTCTTT. This chain uses TRBV12-3 or TRBV12-4 with TRBJ1-1, with D maybe TRBD1 (6 bases). The CDR3 sequence is 14 residues long. V lost 3 bases, J lost 2 bases, and 10 bases lay in between.

The chain is built from TRBV27 and TRBJ2-1, with 8 nucleotides matching TRBD2. The V segment lost 2 bases and the J segment 5 bases; nucleotides outside the gene matches: 8. In germline, CDR1 is MNHEY, CDR2 SMNVEV (reference sequence). The CDR3 has 16 residues. The CDR3 reads CASSLSGGTFHNEQFF. The CDR3, as DNA: TGTGCCAGCAGTTTAAGCGGGGGAACCTTTCACAATGAGCAGTTCTTC.

This sequence joins TRBV7-8 and TRBJ2-5, with a possible D match to TRBD2 (6 bases). Germline lookup yields CDR1 SGHVS and CDR2 FQNEAQ. V was clipped by 0 bases and J by 3 bases, with 17 bases between them. CDR3 length equals 17 residues. The CDR3 here is CASSLAEDRTGEETQYF. Written as DNA, the CDR3 is TGTGCCAGCAGCTTAGCGGAGGATCGGACGGGGGAAGAGACCCAGTACTTC.

This clonotype was seen ten or more times. The chain is built from TRBV28 and TRBJ1-1; perhaps TRBD1 as D (5 bases). V gave up 2 bases and J gave up 5 bases, with 6 bases separating them. The CDR3 loop spans 12 amino acids. Germline CDR1 MDHEN, CDR2 SYDVKM. Here the CDR3 reads CASSLRTTEAFF. In DNA, the CDR3 is TGTGCCAGCAGTTTACGGACAACTGAAGCTTTCTTT.

This clonotype was detected a few times. This chain links TRBV5-4 with TRBJ2-1; 10 bases map to TRBD2. The V gene end was trimmed by 4 bases and the J gene end by 6 bases; junction bases not matched to a gene: 7. This CDR3 is 15 amino acids long. Germline lookup yields CDR1 SGHNT and CDR2 YYREEE (reference sequence). The CDR3 region is CASSTGLAEINEQFF. DNA for the CDR3: TGTGCCAGCAGCACCGGACTAGCGGAAATCAATGAGCAGTTCTTC. Complete variable domain (other parts from reference TRBV5-4 and TRBJ2-1): ETGVTQSPTHLIKTRGQQVTLRCSSQSGHNTVSWYQQALGQGPQFIFQYYREEENGRGNFPPRFSGLQFPNYSSELNVNALELDDSALYLCASSTGLAEINEQFFGPGTRLTVL.

In this sample, this clonotype turned up many times. The rearrangement links TRBV4-2 to TRBJ2-5; TRBD1 might be the D (5 bases). Germline V gives CDR1 LGHNA, CDR2 YNFKEQ. V gave up 1 base and J gave up 4 bases, with 7 bases separating them. This CDR3 contains 13 residues. This chain's CDR3 is CASSQVRGETQYF. CDR3 DNA sequence: TGTGCCAGCAGCCAAGTAAGGGGAGAGACCCAGTACTTC.

The chain links TRBV6-5 to TRBJ2-7, with TRBD2 as a possible D gene (6 bases). The germline V gene encodes CDR1 MNHEY and CDR2 SVGAGI. The germline V and J ends were trimmed by 0 bases and 5 bases, with 14 bases remaining between them. This CDR3 has 15 residues. The CDR3 bases are TGTGCCAGCAGTTACTCCTACTTCGGGGGAGACGAGCAGTACTTC. Translating it yields CASSYSYFGGDEQYF.

This clonotype was detected only a few times. CDR3 loop: CSGATPYEKLFF. Written as DNA, the CDR3 is TGCAGCGGTGCCACGCCGTATGAAAAACTGTTTTTT. This rearrangement joins TRBV29-1 to TRBJ1-4; no definite D call. The germline V gene has CDR1 SQVTM and CDR2 ANQGSEA. The germline V and J ends were trimmed by 7 bases and 6 bases, with 12 bases remaining between them. This CDR3 is built from 12 residues. The full variable domain, with the rest looked up from reference TRBV29-1 and TRBJ1-4, is SAVISQKPSRDICQRGTSLTIQCQVDSQVTMMFWYRQQPGQSLTLIATANQGSEATYESGFVIDKFPISRPNLTFSTLTVSNMSPEDSSIYLCSGATPYEKLFFGSGTQLSVL.

This clonotype was observed many times. DNA for the CDR3: TGCGCCAGCAGCGCGGGACTCTCCGATGAGCAGTTCTTC. This codes for CASSAGLSDEQFF. The V gene is TRBV5-1, the J gene TRBJ2-1; D is possibly TRBD2 (6 bases). The CDR3 loop spans 13 amino acids. The V gene lost 4 bases and the J gene lost 8 bases, with 13 bases spanning the gap. From germline, CDR1 is SGHRS and CDR2 YFSETQ.

This clonotype was counted a few times. The chain is built from TRBV7-2 and TRBJ2-1, with 10 bases matching TRBD2. This CDR3 has 18 amino acids. CDR1 is SGHTA and CDR2 is FQGNSA in the germline V gene. Trimming took 2 bases from V and 2 from J; bases not matched to a gene: 9. In nucleotides, the CDR3 is TGTGCCAGCAGCTTAAGTCCTAGCGGGAGCTTGACCTACAATGAGCAGTTCTTC. Amino acids: CASSLSPSGSLTYNEQFF.

This clonotype has only a few counts. V and J are TRBV20-1 and TRBJ2-5; D is unclear. There are 15 residues in the CDR3. V gave up 0 bases and J gave up 2 bases, with 13 bases separating them. Germline V gene lookup returns CDR1 DFQATT and CDR2 SNEGSKA (reference sequence). The CDR3 DNA reads TGCAGTGCTAGAGACCCCCGACGAGAGCAAGAGACCCAGTACTTC. It yields the protein CSARDPRREQETQYF.

This chain joins TRBV29-1 and TRBJ2-3; tentative D call: TRBD2 (7 bases). This CDR3 has 13 residues. Between the trimmed V and J ends, which lost 6 bases and 2 bases, there was a span of 12 bases. Germline values: CDR1 SQVTM, CDR2 ANQGSEA. The CDR3 DNA follows: TGCAGCGTCCGGGGGGCAGTCACAGATACGCAGTATTTT. Translated, it gives CSVRGAVTDTQYF.

This clonotype has at least ten counts. The J gene is TRBJ2-1, the V gene TRBV29-1; no clear D gene. Trimming left V 0 bases short and J 0 bases short, with 12 bases between. CDR1 is SQVTM, CDR2 ANQGSEA, per germline. The CDR3 is 16 residues long. The CDR3 DNA reads TGCAGCGTTGAAGATCCGGAAGGGAACTCCTACAATGAGCAGTTCTTC. Its translation: CSVEDPEGNSYNEQFF.

This clonotype was seen ten or more times. The genes are TRBV28 and TRBJ2-7; a weak D match, TRBD2 (6 bases). The CDR3 is 15 residues long. V dropped 5 bases and J dropped 3 bases, with 17 bases sitting between them. Germline V gives CDR1 MDHEN, CDR2 SYDVKM. In DNA, the CDR3 is TGTGCCAGCAGTACATCTTCGGGAGTCCGCTACGAGCAGTACTTC. Translated, it gives CASSTSSGVRYEQYF.

This clonotype was seen a handful of times. The J gene is TRBJ1-5, the V gene TRBV6-2 or TRBV6-3; D may be TRBD1 (6 bases). V was pared by 5 bases and J by 6 bases, with 8 bases between. The germline V gene encodes CDR1 MNHEY and CDR2 SVGEGT. The CDR3 is 12 residues long. CDR3 nucleotides: TGTGCCAGCAGTAACAGGGTTCAGCCCCAGCATTTT. Protein product: CASSNRVQPQHF.